The 15 T cell receptor beta chains given below trace back to one sample, sequenced in a study of T cell changes during pregnancy in multiple sclerosis. TCRdb's copy holds only in-frame clones and misses some; the assay was immunoSEQ multiplex PCR. The table has approximately 99,000 clones, 90% seen once. Sequenced material: peripheral blood, taken in the second trimester of pregnancy. The receptors come from a female donor in good health, enrolled as a control in a pregnancy study.

The chain is built from TRBV10-3 and TRBJ1-1; tentatively, D is TRBD1 (6 bases). Deletions cut 7 bases from V and 4 bases from J, with 13 bases between. This CDR3 region has 13 residues. The germline V gene encodes CDR1 ENHRY and CDR2 SYGVKD. CDR3 amino acids: CAINRGGGTEAFF. The CDR3 DNA is TGTGCCATCAATCGGGGAGGGGGCACTGAAGCTTTCTTT.

The chain is built from TRBV4-1 and TRBJ2-3; TRBD2 agrees at 10 bases. The CDR3 has 15 amino acids. Looked up from germline, CDR1 is MGHRA and CDR2 is YSYEKL. V lost 4 bases, J lost 4 bases, and 5 bases stayed unmatched. This chain's CDR3 is CASSPGLAGADTQYF. Here the CDR3 DNA reads TGCGCCAGCAGCCCGGGGCTAGCGGGAGCAGATACGCAGTATTTT.

CDR3 residues: CASSHRSSGNNEQFF. The CDR3 DNA is TGCGCCAGCAGCCATAGGTCTAGCGGTAACAATGAGCAGTTCTTC. This chain uses TRBV4-1 with TRBJ2-1, with TRBD2 matching over 7 bases. Germline V CDR1 and CDR2: MGHRA, YSYEKL. This CDR3 has 15 residues. The V and J ends lost 3 bases and 5 bases, in that order; junction bases with no gene match: 7.

The chain carries TRBV7-9 and TRBJ1-1; TRBD1 is a possible D gene (5 bases). CDR3 length: 15 residues. V lost 4 bases, J lost 0 bases, and 12 bases lay in between. CDR1 is SEHNR and CDR2 is FQNEAQ in the germline V gene (reference sequence). In nucleotides, the CDR3 is TGTGCCAGCAGCTCCAATCTAGGGGTGAACACTGAAGCTTTCTTT. Encoded protein: CASSSNLGVNTEAFF.

The CDR3 spells CASSYGRSNTEAFF. The CDR3 DNA sequence: TGTGCCAGCAGTTACGGCAGGTCGAACACTGAAGCTTTCTTT. The rearrangement uses TRBV6-6 and TRBJ1-1; no firm D call. V was cut by 2 bases and J by 1 base, with 8 bases left in between. The CDR3 runs 14 residues. Germline V gene sequence: CDR1 MNHNY, CDR2 SVGAGI (reference sequence).

The chain links TRBV19 to TRBJ1-3; the D is unclear. The CDR3 runs 17 residues. V lost 5 bases and J lost 0, with 17 bases in between. The germline CDR1 and CDR2 sequences are LNHDA and SQIVND (reference sequence). CDR3 nucleotides: TGTGCCAGTAGTTTCCCGGCAGGTGTACCCTCTGGAAACACCATATATTTT. Translation gives CASSFPAGVPSGNTIYF.

The genes are TRBV5-4 and TRBJ1-2, with D perhaps TRBD1 (6 bases). From germline, CDR1 is SGHNT and CDR2 YYREEE (reference sequence). The V gene lost 4 bases and the J gene lost 5 bases, with 24 bases spanning the gap. The CDR3 is 17 amino acids. CDR3 nucleotide sequence: TGTGCCAGCAGCGGGGGAACAGGGTTGGCGCCGGATTATGGCTACACCTTC. This gives the protein CASSGGTGLAPDYGYTF. Complete variable domain (other parts from reference TRBV5-4 and TRBJ1-2): ETGVTQSPTHLIKTRGQQVTLRCSSQSGHNTVSWYQQALGQGPQFIFQYYREEENGRGNFPPRFSGLQFPNYSSELNVNALELDDSALYLCASSGGTGLAPDYGYTFGSGTRLTVV.

The rearrangement joins TRBV2 to TRBJ2-7; D possibly corresponds to TRBD2 (5 bases). This CDR3 is 13 amino acids long. Per germline, CDR1 SNHLY and CDR2 FYNNEI. Trimming stripped 9 bases from V and 0 bases from J, with 12 bases between. In nucleotides, the CDR3 is TGTGCCAGTTGGACTTCCAGCTCCTACGAGCAGTACTTC. It specifies CASWTSSSYEQYF.

The genes are TRBV5-6 and TRBJ1-1; 12 bases line up with TRBD1. This CDR3 spans 19 amino acids. Looked up from germline, CDR1 is SGHDT and CDR2 is YYEEEE. J lost 3 bases, V lost 1 base, and 13 bases had no gene match. As DNA, the CDR3 is TGTGCCAGCAGCTTGTATAGGGACAGGGGGCAGATTAGGGACACTGAAGCTTTCTTT. This gives the protein CASSLYRDRGQIRDTEAFF.

The DNA for the CDR3 is TGTGCCAGCAGAGGACAGAACCTTTACTCTGGAAACACCATATATTTT. Translating gives CASRGQNLYSGNTIYF. The chain combines TRBV28 with TRBJ1-3, with D perhaps TRBD1 (6 bases). CDR1 MDHEN and CDR2 SYDVKM come from the germline V gene. V lost 6 bases and J lost 0, with 15 bases in between. The CDR3 has 16 amino acids.

The V gene is TRBV5-1, the J gene TRBJ2-1, with 14 bases aligning to TRBD2. After removal of 2 bases from V and 6 bases from J, the junction contained 7 bases not matched to a gene. This CDR3 is 17 amino acids long. The germline gives CDR1 SGHRS, CDR2 YFSETQ. The CDR3: CASSFRSGLAGANEQFF. The CDR3 DNA is TGCGCCAGCAGCTTCCGTTCGGGACTAGCGGGAGCCAATGAGCAGTTCTTC.

This chain links TRBV11-3 with TRBJ1-1; D gene unclear. The CDR3 consists of 13 residues. Germline V CDR1 and CDR2: SGHNT, YENEEA. Trimming took off 2 bases at V and 1 base at J, with 5 bases between the two ends. CDR3 protein: CASSLHGNTEAFF. CDR3 DNA: TGTGCCAGCAGCTTACACGGGAACACTGAAGCTTTCTTT.

The V gene is TRBV18, the J gene TRBJ2-7, with D tentatively TRBD1 (7 bases). The V gene's germline CDR1 is KGHSH and CDR2 LQKENI. Trimming removed 2 bases from V and 5 bases from J, with 13 bases in between. This CDR3 has 14 amino acids. DNA of the CDR3: TGTGCCAGCTCACCATTGGGACAGCGGGACGAGCAGTACTTC. It codes for CASSPLGQRDEQYF.

The chain links TRBV5-8 to TRBJ2-5; maybe TRBD1 (5 bases). Deletions cut 0 bases from V and 7 bases from J, with 16 bases between. CDR1 and CDR2 from the germline V gene are SGHTS and YDEGEE. This CDR3 has 15 amino acids. DNA of the CDR3: TGTGCCAGCAGCTTGGGTACTTGGGATAGGGGGACCCAGTACTTC. This codes for CASSLGTWDRGTQYF.

The chain employs TRBV7-2 and TRBJ2-3, with 11 bases that match TRBD2. CDR1 is SGHTA and CDR2 is FQGNSA in the germline V gene. CDR3 length: 15 residues. J gave up 1 base and V 3 bases, and 0 bases lay outside the gene matches. The CDR3 sequence: CASSFSGRGTDTQYF. As DNA, the CDR3 is TGTGCCAGCAGCTTTAGCGGGAGGGGCACAGATACGCAGTATTTT. The variable domain in full, with the rest retrieved from reference TRBV7-2 and TRBJ2-3, is GAGVSQSPSNKVTEKGKDVELRCDPISGHTALYWYRQSLGQGLEFLIYFQGNSAPDKSGLPSDRFSAERTGGSVSTLTIQRTQQEDSAVYLCASSFSGRGTDTQYFGPGTRLTVL.